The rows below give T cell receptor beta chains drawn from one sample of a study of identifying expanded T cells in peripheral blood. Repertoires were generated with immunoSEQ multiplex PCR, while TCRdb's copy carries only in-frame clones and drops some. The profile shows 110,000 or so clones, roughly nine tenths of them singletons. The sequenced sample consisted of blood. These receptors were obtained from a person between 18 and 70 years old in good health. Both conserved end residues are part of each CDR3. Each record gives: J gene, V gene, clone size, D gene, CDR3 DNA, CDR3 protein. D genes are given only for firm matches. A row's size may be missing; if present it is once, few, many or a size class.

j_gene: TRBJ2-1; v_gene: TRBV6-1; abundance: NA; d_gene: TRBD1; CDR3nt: TGTGCCGGAGCCTGGGACAGGGCGTACAATGAGCAGTTCTTC; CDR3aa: CAGAWDRAYNEQFF
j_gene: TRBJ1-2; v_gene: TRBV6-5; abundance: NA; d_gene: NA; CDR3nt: TGTGCCAGCAGTCTACAAGGGTTCTACACCTTC; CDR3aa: CASSLQGFYTF
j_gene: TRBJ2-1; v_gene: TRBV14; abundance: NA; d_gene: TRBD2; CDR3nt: TGTGCCAGCAGCCAAGTAAGGACTAGCGATGAGCAGTTCTTC; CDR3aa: CASSQVRTSDEQFF
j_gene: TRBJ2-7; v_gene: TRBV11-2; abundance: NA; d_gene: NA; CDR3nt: TGTGCCAGCAGCTTAGATCTGGCTAGACGGTACTACGAGCAGTACTTC; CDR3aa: CASSLDLARRYYEQYF
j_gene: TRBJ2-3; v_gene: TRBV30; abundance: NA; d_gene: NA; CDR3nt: TGTGCCTGGAGTGTATTCGGAAGGGTTGGGACAGATACGCAGTATTTT; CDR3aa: CAWSVFGRVGTDTQYF
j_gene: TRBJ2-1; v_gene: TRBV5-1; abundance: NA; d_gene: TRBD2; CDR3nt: TGCGCCAGCACACTGGGAGGGCCCGGATCCTACAATGAGCAGTTCTTC; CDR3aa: CASTLGGPGSYNEQFF
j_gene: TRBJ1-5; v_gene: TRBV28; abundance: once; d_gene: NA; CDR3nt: TGTGCCAGCAGTTACCCTGGTAGGATACGGAATCAGCCCCAGCATTTT; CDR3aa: CASSYPGRIRNQPQHF
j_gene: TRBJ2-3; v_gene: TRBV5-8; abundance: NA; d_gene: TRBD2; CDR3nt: TGTGCCAGCAGCCTGGGACGGGGGGGGATGCCAGATACGCAGTATTTT; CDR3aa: CASSLGRGGMPDTQYF
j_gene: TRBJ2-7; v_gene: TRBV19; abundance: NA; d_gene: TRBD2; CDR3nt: TGTGCCAGTAGTATACTGGCGGGGGGGGTCTACGAGCAGTACTTC; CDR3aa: CASSILAGGVYEQYF
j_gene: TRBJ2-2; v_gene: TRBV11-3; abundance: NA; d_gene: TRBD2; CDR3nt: TGTGCCAGCAGCTTAGAACGGGGGGCCGGGGAGCTGTTTTTT; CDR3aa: CASSLERGAGELFF
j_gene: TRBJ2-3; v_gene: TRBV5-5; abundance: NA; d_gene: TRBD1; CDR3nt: TGTGCCAGCAGCTTGGCAGAGACAGGGGGCTCTGGTACGCAGTATTTT; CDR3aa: CASSLAETGGSGTQYF
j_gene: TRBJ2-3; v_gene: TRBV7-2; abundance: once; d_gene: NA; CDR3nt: TGTGCCAGCAGCGCTAACAGGGCCGATACGCAGTATTTT; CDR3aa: CASSANRADTQYF
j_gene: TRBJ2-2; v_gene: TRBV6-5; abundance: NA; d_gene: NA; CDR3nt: TGTGCCAGCAGTTACTTAAGGAACACCGGGGAGCTGTTTTTT; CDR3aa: CASSYLRNTGELFF
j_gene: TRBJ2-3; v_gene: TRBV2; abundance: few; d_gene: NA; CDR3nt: TGTGCCAGCAGTGATTGGACCGGCGGCACAGATACGCAGTATTTT; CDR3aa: CASSDWTGGTDTQYF
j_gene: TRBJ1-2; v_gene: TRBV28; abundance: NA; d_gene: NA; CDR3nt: TGTGCCAGCAGCCCAGCAGGGAGAAGCTTTAGCTATGGCTACACCTTC; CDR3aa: CASSPAGRSFSYGYTF
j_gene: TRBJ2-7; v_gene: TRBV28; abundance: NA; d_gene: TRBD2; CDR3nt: TGTGCCAGCAGAAGACTAGCGGGAGGGTACGAGCAGTACTTC; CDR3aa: CASRRLAGGYEQYF
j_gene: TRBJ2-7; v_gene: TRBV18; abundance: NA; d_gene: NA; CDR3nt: TGTGCCAGCTCACCCGACAAGAACGAGCAGTACTTC; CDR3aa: CASSPDKNEQYF
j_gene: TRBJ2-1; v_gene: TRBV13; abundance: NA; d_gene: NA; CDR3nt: TGTGCCAGCAGCAATCCAATGGGGCAGCACAATGAGCAGTTCTTC; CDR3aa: CASSNPMGQHNEQFF
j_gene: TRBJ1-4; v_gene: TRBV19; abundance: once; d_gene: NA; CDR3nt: TGTGCCAGTAGGCTCGGTGAAAAACTGTTTTTT; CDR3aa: CASRLGEKLFF
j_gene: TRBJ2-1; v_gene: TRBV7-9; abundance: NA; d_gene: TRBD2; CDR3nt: TGTGCCAGCAGCCGCGGGGCGGGAGGCTACAATGAGCAGTTCTTC; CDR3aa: CASSRGAGGYNEQFF
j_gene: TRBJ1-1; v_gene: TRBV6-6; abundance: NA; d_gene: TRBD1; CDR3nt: TGTGCCAGCAGACCCGGGACAGGGGGCTCGAACACTGAAGCTTTCTTT; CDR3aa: CASRPGTGGSNTEAFF
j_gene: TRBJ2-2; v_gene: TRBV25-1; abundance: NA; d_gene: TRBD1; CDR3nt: TGTGCCAGCAGCCCCCGGGACAGGGGTGTTCTGGCATCCGGGGAGCTGTTTTTT; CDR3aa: CASSPRDRGVLASGELFF
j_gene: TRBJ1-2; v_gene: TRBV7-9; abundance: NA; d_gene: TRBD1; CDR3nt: TGTGCCAGCAGCTTAGCAGCCTCCGGGGGGCGCAGGGGGAAGTCCTTC; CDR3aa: CASSLAASGGRRGKSF
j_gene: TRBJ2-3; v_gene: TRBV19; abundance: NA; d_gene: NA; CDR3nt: TGTGCCAGTAAGGCTATGGGGGACGATACGCAGTATTTT; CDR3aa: CASKAMGDDTQYF
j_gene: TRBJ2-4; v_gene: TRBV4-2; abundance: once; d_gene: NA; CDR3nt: TGTGCCAGCAGCCATGGGGCAGCCAAAAACATTCAGTACTTC; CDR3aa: CASSHGAAKNIQYF
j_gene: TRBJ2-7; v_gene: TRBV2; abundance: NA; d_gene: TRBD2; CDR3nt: TGTGCCAGCAGCGCTCTAGCGGGGGCCTACGAGCAGTACTTC; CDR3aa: CASSALAGAYEQYF
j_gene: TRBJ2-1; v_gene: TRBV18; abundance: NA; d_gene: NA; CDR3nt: TGTGCCAGCTCACCACCGTCGACTTCTTCCTACAATGAGCAGTTCTTC; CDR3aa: CASSPPSTSSYNEQFF
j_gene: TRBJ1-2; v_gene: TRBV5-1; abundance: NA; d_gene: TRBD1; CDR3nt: TGCGCCAGCAGCCCCGGGACAGGGGGCATGGGCTACACCTTC; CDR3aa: CASSPGTGGMGYTF
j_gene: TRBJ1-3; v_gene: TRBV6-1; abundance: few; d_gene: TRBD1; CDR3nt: TGTGCCAGCAGTGAAGGGGCAGGGGGCAATGGAAACACCATATATTTT; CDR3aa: CASSEGAGGNGNTIYF
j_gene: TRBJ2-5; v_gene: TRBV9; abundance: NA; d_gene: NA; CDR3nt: TGTGCCAGCAGCGTGGAGCCGGTGGGGGAGACCCAGTACTTC; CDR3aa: CASSVEPVGETQYF
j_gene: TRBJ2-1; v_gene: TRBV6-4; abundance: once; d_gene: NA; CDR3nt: TGTGCCAGCAGTGACACGGGTCAAACGTACAATGAGCAGTTCTTC; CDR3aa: CASSDTGQTYNEQFF
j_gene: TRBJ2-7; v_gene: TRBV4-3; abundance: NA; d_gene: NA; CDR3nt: TGCGCCAGCAGCCAAGATCGGGGCATTAAGAGCTCCTACGAGCAGTACTTC; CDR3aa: CASSQDRGIKSSYEQYF
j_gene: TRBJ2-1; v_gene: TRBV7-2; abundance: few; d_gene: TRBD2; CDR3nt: TGTGCCAGCAGCTTAATAGCGGGAGCGGTTAATGAGCAGTTCTTC; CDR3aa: CASSLIAGAVNEQFF
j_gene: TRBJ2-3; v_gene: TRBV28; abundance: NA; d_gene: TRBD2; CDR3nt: TGTGCCAGCAGTTTATTGGCTAGCGGGAGAATGGATACGCAGTATTTT; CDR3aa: CASSLLASGRMDTQYF
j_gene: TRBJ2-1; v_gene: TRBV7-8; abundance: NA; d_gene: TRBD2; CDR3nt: TGTGCCAGCGGCCCGCTAGCGGGGGGTAAGAATGAGCAGTTCTTC; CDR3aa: CASGPLAGGKNEQFF
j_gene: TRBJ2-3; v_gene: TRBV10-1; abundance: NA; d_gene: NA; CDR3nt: TGCGCCAGCAGTGAGTCGTCCAGGGTAGGAGGTACGCAGTATTTT; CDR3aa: CASSESSRVGGTQYF
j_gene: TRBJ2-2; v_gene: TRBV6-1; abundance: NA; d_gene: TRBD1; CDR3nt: TGTGCCAGCAGGACAGGGGGCACCGGGGAGCTGTTTTTT; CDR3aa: CASRTGGTGELFF
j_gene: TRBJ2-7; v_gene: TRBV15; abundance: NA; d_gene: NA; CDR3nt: TGTGCCACCAGCCCCCTAGGGGTGGGCGAGCAGTACTTC; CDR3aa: CATSPLGVGEQYF
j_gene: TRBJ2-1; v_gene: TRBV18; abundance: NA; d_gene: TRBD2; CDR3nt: TGTGCCAGCTCACCACCGCGGGGGGCCCGGGATGAGCAGTTCTTC; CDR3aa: CASSPPRGARDEQFF
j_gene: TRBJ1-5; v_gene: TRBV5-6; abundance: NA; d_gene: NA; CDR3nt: TGTGCCAGCAGCTCCTATTGGGACGCCAGGCAGCCCCAGCATTTT; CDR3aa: CASSSYWDARQPQHF
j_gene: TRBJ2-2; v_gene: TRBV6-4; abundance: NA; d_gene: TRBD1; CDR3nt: TGTGCCAGCAGTCACGCGACCGGGACAGGGAGAGTCGGGGAGCTGTTTTTT; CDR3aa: CASSHATGTGRVGELFF
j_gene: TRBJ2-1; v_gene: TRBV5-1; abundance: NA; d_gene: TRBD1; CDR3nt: TGCGCCAGCAGCGGAGGACAGGGGGCTTCGGAGTTCTTC; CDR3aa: CASSGGQGASEFF
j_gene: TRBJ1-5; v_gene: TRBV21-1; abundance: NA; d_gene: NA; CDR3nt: TGTGCCAGCAGCAAAGCCCCCGGAAGGCGGACAAAGGGGTGCAATCAGCCCCAGCATTTT; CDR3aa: CASSKAPGRRTKGCNQPQHF
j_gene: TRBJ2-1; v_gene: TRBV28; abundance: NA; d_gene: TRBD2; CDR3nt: TGTGCCAGCAGTCGCGGGGGAGATGAGCAGTTCTTC; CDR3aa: CASSRGGDEQFF
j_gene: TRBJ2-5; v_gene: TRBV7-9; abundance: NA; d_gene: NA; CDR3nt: TGTGCCAGCAGCAGACCTTCGACAGGTTTCGGAAAAGAGACCCAGTACTTC; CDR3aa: CASSRPSTGFGKETQYF
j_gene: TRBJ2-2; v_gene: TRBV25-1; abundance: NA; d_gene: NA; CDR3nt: TGTGCCAGCAGTGACTCGCTGGGAGTAGTCGGGGAGCTGTTTTTT; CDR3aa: CASSDSLGVVGELFF
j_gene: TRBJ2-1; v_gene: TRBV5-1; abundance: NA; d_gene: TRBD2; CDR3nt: TGCGCCAGCAGCTTGAGCGGGGGGGAAAATGAGCAGTTCTTC; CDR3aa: CASSLSGGENEQFF
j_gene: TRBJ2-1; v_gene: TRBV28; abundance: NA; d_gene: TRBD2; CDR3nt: TGTGCCAGCAGTTACGGGGGGGCCCCCTACAATGAGCAGTTCTTC; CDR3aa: CASSYGGAPYNEQFF
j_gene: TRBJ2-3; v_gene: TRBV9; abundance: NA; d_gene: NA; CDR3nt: TGTGCCAGCAGCGTACGTCCAGGAGTAACAGATACGCAGTATTTT; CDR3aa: CASSVRPGVTDTQYF
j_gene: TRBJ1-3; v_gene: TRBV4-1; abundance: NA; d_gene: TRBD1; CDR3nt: TGCGCCAGCAGCCAAGTTTTGGGACAGAACACCATATATTTT; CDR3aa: CASSQVLGQNTIYF
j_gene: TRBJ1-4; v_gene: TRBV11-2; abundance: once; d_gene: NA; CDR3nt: TGTGCCAGCAGCTTAGGACCGGTCGCTAATGAAAAACTGTTTTTT; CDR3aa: CASSLGPVANEKLFF
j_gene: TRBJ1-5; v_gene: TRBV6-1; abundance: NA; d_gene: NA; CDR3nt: TGTGCCAGCAGTGAAGACGGGTATAGCAATCAGCCCCAGCATTTT; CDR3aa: CASSEDGYSNQPQHF
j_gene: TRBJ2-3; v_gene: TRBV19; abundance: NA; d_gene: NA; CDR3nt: TGTGCCAGTAGGGTGAGGGAGTCAGCGTCAGATACGCAGTATTTT; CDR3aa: CASRVRESASDTQYF
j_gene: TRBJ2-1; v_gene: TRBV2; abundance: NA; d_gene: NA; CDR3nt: TGTGCCAGCAGTGAACTCCATGAGCAGTTCTTC; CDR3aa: CASSELHEQFF
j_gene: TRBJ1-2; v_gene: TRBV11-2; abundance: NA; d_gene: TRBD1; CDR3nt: TGTGCCAGCAGCTTGGGACAGGGGAGGGTCTATGGCTACACCTTC; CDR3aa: CASSLGQGRVYGYTF
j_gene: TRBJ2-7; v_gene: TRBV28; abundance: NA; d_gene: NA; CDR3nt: TGTGCCAGCGTTTTAGGAGGTGCCTACGAGCAGTACTTC; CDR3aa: CASVLGGAYEQYF
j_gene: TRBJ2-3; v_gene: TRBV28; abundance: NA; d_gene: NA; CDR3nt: TGTGCCAGCAGTTTCACAGATACGCAGTATTTT; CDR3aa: CASSFTDTQYF
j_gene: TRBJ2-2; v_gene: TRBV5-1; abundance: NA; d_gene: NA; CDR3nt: TGCGCCAGCCGGAACATGGGTCTTGGCACCGGGGAGCTGTTTTTT; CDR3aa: CASRNMGLGTGELFF
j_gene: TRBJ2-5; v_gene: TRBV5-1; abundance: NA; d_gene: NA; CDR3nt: TGCGCCAGCAGTATAAGGTCGCAAGAGACCCAGTACTTC; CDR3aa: CASSIRSQETQYF